There are a few counts of the clone carrying this T cell receptor beta chain. Its antigen is still unknown. This CDR3 contains 15 residues. The trim removed 8 bases at V and 3 bases at J, leaving 13 bases unmatched. The V gene's germline CDR1 is MNHEY and CDR2 SMNVEV (reference sequence). These data originate in a study of T-cell reconstitution after alpha-beta-depleted transplantation in children. Library preparation (for TCRbeta) was performed with unique molecular identifiers. TCRdb re-called the PCR reads with MiXCR, one entry per CDR3 protein. The sample includes just over 950,000 distinct CDR3 sequences, about 29% of them seen just once. The study, taken as a whole, reports: T-cell numbers and diversity one year post-transplant derived largely from freshly generated T cells.

This sequence was found in a boy in the first two years of life who had a stem cell transplant for SCID, so the T cells may come from the graft donor. The sequencing used PBMCs, mostly from graft donor cells, collected 360 days after TCRalphabeta/CD19-depleted stem cell transplant. The rearrangement joins TRBV27 to TRBJ2-7; TRBD1 matches 7 bases. Written as DNA, the CDR3 is TGTGCCAGCCGCAGAAGCAGGGGGAATTACTACGAGCAGTACTTC. The encoded protein is CASRRSRGNYYEQYF.